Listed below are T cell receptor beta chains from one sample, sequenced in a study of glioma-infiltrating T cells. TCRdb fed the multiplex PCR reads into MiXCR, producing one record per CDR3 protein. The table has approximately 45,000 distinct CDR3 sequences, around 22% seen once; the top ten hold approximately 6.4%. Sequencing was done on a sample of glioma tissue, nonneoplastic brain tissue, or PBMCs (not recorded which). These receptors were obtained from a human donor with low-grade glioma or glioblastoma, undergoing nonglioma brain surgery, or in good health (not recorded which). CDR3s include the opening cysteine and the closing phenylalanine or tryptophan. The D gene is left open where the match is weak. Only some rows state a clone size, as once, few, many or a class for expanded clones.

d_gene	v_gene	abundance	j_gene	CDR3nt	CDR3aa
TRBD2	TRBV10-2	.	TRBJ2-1	TGCGCCAGCAGTGAGCGGCTAGCGGGGGGGCTTTACAATGAGCAGTTCTTC	CASSERLAGGLYNEQFF
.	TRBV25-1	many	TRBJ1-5	TGTGCCAGCAGTGGGGGGGGAAGTCGCAATCAGCCCCAGCATTTT	CASSGGGSRNQPQHF
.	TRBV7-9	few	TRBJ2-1	TGTGCCAGCAGTTCAGACCGGCTAGCTGGGGACAATGAGCAGTTCTTC	CASSSDRLAGDNEQFF
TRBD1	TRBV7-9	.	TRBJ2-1	TGTGCCAGCAGCGTAGGAGCCGAGGACAGGGCGCAGTTCTTC	CASSVGAEDRAQFF
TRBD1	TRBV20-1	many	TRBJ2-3	TGCAGTGCTATTTCCGGGACAGGGGATTCCCCAGATACGCAGTATTTT	CSAISGTGDSPDTQYF
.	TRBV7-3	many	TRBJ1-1	TGTGCCAGCAGCTTAAAGTTGGGCACTGAAGCTTTCTTT	CASSLKLGTEAFF
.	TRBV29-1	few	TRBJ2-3	TGCAGCGTTACCCGTGCCAGCGACCCAAGGGCAGATACGCAGTATTTT	CSVTRASDPRADTQYF
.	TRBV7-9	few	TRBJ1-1	TGTGCCACCTCCAGGGGCACTGAAGCTTTCTTT	CATSRGTEAFF
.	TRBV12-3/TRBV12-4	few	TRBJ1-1	TGTGCCAGCAGCCCAATACAGGGTTCAGAGAACACTGAAGCTTTCTTT	CASSPIQGSENTEAFF
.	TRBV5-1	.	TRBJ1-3	TGCGCCAGCAGCGTTGGGGGCAACTCTGGAAACACCATATATTTT	CASSVGGNSGNTIYF
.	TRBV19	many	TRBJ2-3	TGTGCCAGTAGTACTGGGGGAGGTCCAGATACGCAGTATTTT	CASSTGGGPDTQYF
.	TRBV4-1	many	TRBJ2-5	TGCGCCAGCAGCCAAGGGCCGTCGGAGACCCAGTACTTC	CASSQGPSETQYF
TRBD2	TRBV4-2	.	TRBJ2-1	TGTGCCAGGAGCCAAGGGCTCAGGACTAGCGAGTACAATGAGCAGTTCTTC	CARSQGLRTSEYNEQFF
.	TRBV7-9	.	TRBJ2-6	TGTGCCAGCAGCTTAGGGACCTCTTTCTCTTGGGCCAACGTCCTGACTTTC	CASSLGTSFSWANVLTF